This passage covers 23 T cell receptor beta chains from one sample sequenced in a study of blood T cells in healthy people across ages. A second PCR, run for roughly 7 to 11 cycles, used a sample-barcoded 5' primer plus a J-beta primer mix. TCRdb recomputed calls from the 5' RACE reads with MiXCR, one row per CDR3 protein. The sample contains over 550,000 distinct CDR3 sequences, approximately 30% of which appear only once. Specimen: blood. The receptors were sampled from a woman older than 75 in good health.

Many counts were recorded for this clonotype. Here the CDR3 reads CASSEALRNTEAFF. The CDR3 region has the DNA TGTGCCAGCAGTGAAGCGCTTCGAAACACTGAAGCTTTCTTT. This sequence joins TRBV6-1 and TRBJ1-1; no clear D. Germline V gene data show CDR1 as MNHNS and CDR2 as SASEGT. The CDR3 runs 14 residues. V lost 0 bases to trimming and J lost 2 bases, with 7 bases between them.

Worth noting for this clonotype: A much larger clone sits a single nucleotide away, making a read error possible. The chain couples TRBV20-1 to TRBJ1-1; tentative D call: TRBD1 (5 bases). CDR3 size: 15 residues. Germline V CDR1 and CDR2: DFQATT, SNEGSKA (reference sequence). The V end was cut by 2 bases, the J end by 0 bases, with 13 bases between. In DNA, the CDR3 is TGCAGTGCTAGACTCGACGGGGCCATGAACACTGAAGCTTTCTTT. It yields the protein CSARLDGAMNTEAFF.

Many counts were recorded for this clonotype. This clone may be a read error of a much larger clone one base away. CDR3 DNA: TGTGCCAGCACTTGGGGACAATGCAACGAGCAGTACTTC. It codes for CASTWGQCNEQYF. J is TRBJ2-5 and V is TRBV6-2 or TRBV6-3; possibly TRBD1 for D (6 bases). The last part of the DNA fits TRBJ2-7 better; the J call may be wrong. The germline V gene encodes CDR1 MNHEY and CDR2 SVGEGT. The CDR3 is made up of 13 amino acids.

This clonotype has only a few counts. The germline gene is not matched at one end of the junction; a read error may be the cause. The V and J genes are TRBV5-1 and TRBJ2-7, with D perhaps assigned TRBD1 or TRBD2 (6 bases each). Germline loops: CDR1 SGHRS, CDR2 YFSETQ. The CDR3 length is 16 residues. The CDR3 DNA reads as TGCGCCAACAGCTTGATAGGGACGGGGGCGTACAATGAGCAGTACTTC. Translation gives CANSLIGTGAYNEQYF.

The sample holds many counts of this clonotype. This sequence joins TRBV2 and TRBJ2-3; D gene ambiguous. The CDR3 extends over 13 amino acids. Germline CDR1 reads SNHLY; CDR2 reads FYNNEI. V dropped 9 bases and J dropped 2 bases, with 12 bases sitting between them. CDR3 amino acids: CASSLVTTDTQYF. For the CDR3, the DNA is TGTGCCAGTTCCCTGGTTACCACAGATACGCAGTATTTT.

In its sample, this clonotype was seen many times. This chain links TRBV20-1 with TRBJ2-7, with 9 bases that match TRBD2. The J segment lost 4 bases and the V segment lost 1 base, leaving 2 bases of the junction unmatched. CDR3 length: 13 amino acids. The germline V gene encodes CDR1 DFQATT and CDR2 SNEGSKA (reference sequence). The CDR3 nucleotides are TGCAGTGCTAGAGTAGCGGGGGTATACGAGCAGTACTTC. The encoded protein is CSARVAGVYEQYF.

In this sample, this clonotype turned up a few times. The genes are TRBV5-1 and TRBJ1-1; D remains unclear. Trimming pared 4 bases from V and 4 bases from J, leaving 14 bases between. Germline assignment: CDR1 SGHRS and CDR2 YFSETQ. The CDR3 sequence is 14 residues long. The CDR3 bases are TGCGCCAGCAGCCGGGAAGGCGGCCTCACTGAAGCTTTCTTT. Its protein is CASSREGGLTEAFF.

This clonotype occurred many times. The chain has TRBV14 and TRBJ2-3; TRBD2 aligns across 9 bases. This CDR3 is 19 amino acids long. CDR1 is SGHDN and CDR2 is FVKESK in the germline V gene. Trimming took 0 bases from V and 3 from J; bases not matched to a gene: 13. Here the CDR3 reads CASSQDLPGSGGDTDTQYF. DNA for the CDR3: TGTGCCAGCAGCCAAGACCTCCCCGGTAGCGGGGGCGATACAGATACGCAGTATTTT.

This clonotype has at least ten counts. The chain combines TRBV5-1 with TRBJ2-7; 10 nucleotides align to TRBD1. In germline, CDR1 is SGHRS, CDR2 YFSETQ. The V gene end was trimmed by 4 bases and the J gene end by 3 bases; junction bases not matched to a gene: 10. The CDR3 sequence is 16 residues long. The CDR3 sequence: CASSHQGTGEGYEQYF. The CDR3 DNA follows: TGCGCCAGCAGCCATCAAGGGACAGGGGAAGGCTACGAGCAGTACTTC.

In the case of this clonotype: Possible read error: a much larger clone is one base away. The chain has TRBV29-1 and TRBJ2-7; either TRBD1 or TRBD2 may supply D (5 bases each). Germline V gene lookup returns CDR1 SQVTM and CDR2 ANQGSEA. CDR3 length: 12 residues. In nucleotides, the CDR3 is TGCAGCGTCCTTGGGCCTGGGGGTGAGCGGTACTTC. This gives the protein CSVLGPGGERYF.

This clonotype was seen more than once but under ten times. A much bigger clone sits one base away, suggesting this may be a read error. V and J are TRBV20-1 and TRBJ2-5; 11 nucleotides align to TRBD1. CDR1 and CDR2 (germline): DFQATT, SNEGSKA (reference sequence). The CDR3 sequence is 13 residues long. J was trimmed by 11 bases and V by 5 bases; bases with no gene match: 10. CDR3 protein: CSALGQGANEQYF. The CDR3 nucleotides are TGCAGTGCTCTAGGACAGGGGGCCAATGAGCAGTACTTC.

As to this clonotype: Since a much larger clone is just one base distant, this may be a read error. The gene calls are TRBV6-5 and TRBJ1-2; TRBD1 matches at 7 bases. The CDR3 runs to 14 residues. After removal of 4 bases from V and 4 bases from J, the junction contained 6 bases not matched to a gene. Germline CDR1 MNHEY, CDR2 SVGAGI. The DNA for the CDR3 is TGTGCCAGCAGTTTACAGGGGAGGACCTATGGCTACACCTTC. This codes for CASSLQGRTYGYTF.

This clonotype appeared once. This chain connects TRBV27 to TRBJ2-7; the match to TRBD2 covers 9 bases. The V gene end was trimmed by 4 bases and the J gene end by 7 bases; junction bases not matched to a gene: 11. The CDR3 is made up of 15 amino acids. Germline CDR1 is MNHEY and CDR2 is SMNVEV (reference sequence). CDR3 DNA sequence: TGTGCCAGCAGTTGGCTCGCGGGGGGGCGCAATGAGCAGTACTTC. Translated, it gives CASSWLAGGRNEQYF.

This clonotype was observed at least ten times. V usage is TRBV19 and J usage is TRBJ2-4; a weak D match, TRBD1 (5 bases). V was pared by 4 bases and J by 7 bases, with 17 bases between. This CDR3 spans 15 amino acids. Per the germline V gene, CDR1 is LNHDA and CDR2 is SQIVND (reference sequence). The DNA for the CDR3 is TGTGCCAGTAGTAGATCAGGGATGAGGCAGAACATTCAGTACTTC. Translation: CASSRSGMRQNIQYF.

The gene calls are TRBV12-3 or TRBV12-4 and TRBJ2-1, with D perhaps TRBD1 or TRBD2 (6 bases each). Deletions cut 7 bases from V and 7 bases from J, with 14 bases between. The CDR3 has 13 amino acids. The CDR3 here is CASTERGVNEQFF. CDR3 bases: TGTGCCAGCACGGAAAGGGGGGTAAATGAGCAGTTCTTC.

The chain combines TRBV7-9 with TRBJ1-4, with D possibly matching TRBD1 (6 bases). CDR3 size: 16 residues. With 1 base removed from V and 8 bases from J, the gap between germline ends came to 17 bases. The germline gives CDR1 SEHNR, CDR2 FQNEAQ (reference sequence). As DNA, the CDR3 is TGTGCCAGCAGCTTAGAGACGGGGGCCTTCCCCGAAAAACTGTTTTTT. Protein: CASSLETGAFPEKLFF.

This clonotype appeared once. A much more abundant neighbour one base away suggests this may be a read error. V and J are TRBV27 and TRBJ2-3; D is possibly TRBD1 or TRBD2 (5 bases each). Germline V gene data show CDR1 as MNHEY and CDR2 as SMNVEV (reference sequence). The CDR3 runs 14 residues. Trimming removed 3 bases at V and 2 bases at J, with 9 bases between. The CDR3 region is CASSFREYTDTQYF. CDR3 nucleotides: TGTGCCAGCAGTTTCAGGGAGTACACAGATACGCAGTATTTT.

This clonotype was recorded many times. The chain recombines TRBV5-1 with TRBJ2-1; D is perhaps TRBD2 (6 bases). CDR1 is SGHRS and CDR2 is YFSETQ in the germline V gene. The CDR3 has 13 amino acids. The ends were cut back, 6 bases at V and 5 bases at J, with 12 bases in the middle. The CDR3 loop is CASKEGLHNEQFF. In DNA form, the CDR3 reads TGCGCCAGCAAGGAGGGGCTACACAATGAGCAGTTCTTC.

At least ten counts were recorded for this clonotype. The V and J genes are TRBV20-1 and TRBJ2-3; 12 bases agree with TRBD1. The CDR3 length is 15 residues. V lost 3 bases and J lost 6; bases outside the gene matches: 7. CDR1 and CDR2 from the germline V gene are DFQATT and SNEGSKA (reference sequence). The CDR3 nucleotides read TGCAGTGCTAGTCTGGGACAGGGGGCGCAGGATACGCAGTATTTT. This codes for CSASLGQGAQDTQYF.

This chain joins TRBV12-3 or TRBV12-4 and TRBJ1-2; 9 positions agree with TRBD1. This CDR3 is 14 amino acids long. Unmatched junction bases numbered 9, after V lost 7 bases and J lost 6 bases. This chain's CDR3 is CASTYEWDRDGYTF. CDR3 sequence (DNA): TGTGCCAGCACCTACGAATGGGACAGGGATGGCTACACCTTC.

This clonotype was detected ten times or more. V is TRBV7-2 and J is TRBJ2-7; tentatively, D is TRBD1 (6 bases). The CDR3 is 18 residues long. Germline CDR1 and CDR2: SGHTA and FQGNSA. V lost 5 bases and J 0 bases, leaving 23 bases between the germline ends. The CDR3 DNA is TGTGCCAGCAGCCCCAACGGCAGGGGCGCCCCAACCTCCTACGAGCAGTACTTC. Its protein is CASSPNGRGAPTSYEQYF.

The table lists this clonotype with many counts. V usage is TRBV30 and J usage is TRBJ2-7, with D possibly being TRBD1 (5 bases). V was trimmed by 3 bases and J by 2 bases, leaving 17 bases between them. The CDR3 consists of 15 residues. Germline V gene data show CDR1 as GTSNPN and CDR2 as SVGIG (reference sequence). CDR3 region: CAWRPSPTAAYEQYF. The CDR3 bases are TGTGCCTGGAGGCCCTCTCCGACAGCAGCCTACGAGCAGTACTTC.

Points on this clonotype: A much larger clone lies a single base off, so this may be a read error. The chain combines TRBV6-2 or TRBV6-3 with TRBJ2-2; D unclear. CDR1 and CDR2 from the germline V gene are MNHEY and SVGEGT. This CDR3 has 12 residues. CDR3 DNA sequence: TGTACCAGCAGTTACCAGGCCGGGGAGCTGTTTTTT. As protein: CTSSYQAGELFF.